The TCR beta chain described here comes from a study of PD-L1 blockade in urothelial cancer (dated by TCRdb to about 2017). The study in broad terms: Therapy was started in the mid-2010s for all patients, and atezolizumab 1,200 mg was administered intravenously every 3 weeks. Twenty-five of 29 patients were identified as males with urothelial cancer of bladder origin, and a prior smoking history was reported by 18 of 29 patients. An ECOG performance status of 0 or 1 was recorded for the patients, and 0 to 3 prior chemotherapy regimens had been received by the patients. Blood samples were analyzed 3 weeks after the start of treatment (second dose) and 6 weeks after the start of treatment. Blood samples gave median yields of approximately 130,000 T cells and approximately 80,000 unique TCRs, along with a median clonality of roughly 0.08. Somatic, immune and clinical correlates of response to PD-L1 blockade with atezolizumab in urothelial cancer were the focus of an exploratory multi-omic analysis. Pretreatment tumor samples, along with matched peripheral blood serially collected before and after atezolizumab treatment, were subjected to TCR sequencing. Progression-free survival longer than 6 months counted as durable clinical benefit, and TCR features were additionally tested against both progression-free and overall survival. In the same patients, pretreatment tumors underwent whole exome sequencing and RNA sequencing in addition to TCR sequencing. Several patients achieved durable clinical benefit and some 20 did not. Some 30 patients had pretreatment blood TCR-seq, some 25 had at least one posttreatment blood collection, and some 25 had tumor TCR-seq. The investigation overall reported the following: At 3 weeks after the start of treatment, tumor-associated TCR clones in peripheral blood had expanded more in patients with durable benefit (n ≈ 20, p = 0.022). Because the sample size was small (n ≈ 29) and many of the analyses were exploratory, the results are meant to be hypothesis-generating. Improved progression-free and overall survival was found to be associated with pretreatment peripheral blood TCR clonality below the median.

To estimate absolute template abundance from read counts, synthetic TCR analog templates were spiked into each PCR. The immunoSEQ assay was used to amplify TCRbeta CDR3 regions from genomic DNA with bias-controlled V and J gene primers. Sequencing of rearranged TCRbeta segments was done at approximately 20X coverage. For the original study's pipeline: Sequencing errors were corrected by clustering, and CDR3s were annotated against IMGT so that V, D and J genes could be assigned. Out-of-frame and stop-codon sequences were excluded, and only productive TCRbeta rearrangements were used in downstream analyses. Clonality was calculated as one minus the Shannon entropy normalized by the log of the number of unique productive sequences. Clones differing between time points or between blood and tumor were identified by Fisher's exact test with Benjamini-Hochberg correction at adjusted p below 0.01. The source is immuneACCESS, and TCRdb retained only in-frame sequences with V and J called. Part of the clones is not carried over; for the studies checked, unresolved V genes explain less than half of this, and the remainder is unexplained. That table supplies the V and J calls and clone size; D and trimming were determined from the DNA. The sample contains roughly 60,000 clones, around 79% of them found a single time. 4% to 5% of the sample goes to the ten largest clones.

The cohort included roughly 29 patients with locally advanced or metastatic urothelial carcinoma who were treated at Memorial Sloan Kettering on a trial protocol. Peripheral blood mononuclear cells were collected pretreatment and during treatment, with between 1 and 8 total time points per patient. The Qiagen DNeasy Blood extraction kit was used to purify genomic DNA from total PBMCs and tumor samples. Collected pretreatment and during treatment, PBMCs were isolated and stored as previously described. Counted from cysteine to phenylalanine, this CDR3 has 16 amino acids. CDR3 DNA is the only sequence kept; it has 48 bases, read in frame from the first base. The junction shows trimming of 0 bases on V and 3 bases on J, plus 14 bases between the germline ends. The germline V gene specifies MNHEY as CDR1 and SVGAGI as CDR2. Turning to this clone: Its antigen remains undetermined. Per-base qualities were not stored, and no clone one base away is much larger.

Recombination linked TRBV6-5 to TRBJ2-5; TRBD2 is possibly the D segment (6 matching bases). The clonotype was recovered from a man in his sixties or seventies with urothelial cancer. Specimen: PBMCs, collected around atezolizumab (anti-PD-L1) treatment. In nucleotides, the sequence is TGTGCCAGCAGTTACTCGAATTCGGGAGCCGAAGAGACCCAGTACTTC. Its protein is CASSYSNSGAEETQYF.